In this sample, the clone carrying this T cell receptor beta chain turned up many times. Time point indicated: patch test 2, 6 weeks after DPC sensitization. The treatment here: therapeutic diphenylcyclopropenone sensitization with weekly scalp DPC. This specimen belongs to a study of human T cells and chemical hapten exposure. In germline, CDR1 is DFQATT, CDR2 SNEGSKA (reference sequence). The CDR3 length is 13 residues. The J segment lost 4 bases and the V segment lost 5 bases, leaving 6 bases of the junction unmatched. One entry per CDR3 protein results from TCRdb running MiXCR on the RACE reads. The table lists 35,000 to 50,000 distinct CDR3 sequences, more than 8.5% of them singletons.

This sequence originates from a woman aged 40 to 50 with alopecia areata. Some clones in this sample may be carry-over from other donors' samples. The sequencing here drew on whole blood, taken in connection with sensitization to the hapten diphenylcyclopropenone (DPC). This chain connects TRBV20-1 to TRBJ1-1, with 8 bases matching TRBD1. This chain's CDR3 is CSADGQGGTEAFF. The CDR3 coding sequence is TGCAGTGCTGACGGACAGGGCGGCACTGAAGCTTTCTTT.